The sequence of this T cell receptor (beta chain) was determined in a study of tumor-infiltrating lymphocytes in primary liver carcinoma. Study-level background: Each of the samples returned roughly 3.65 to 7.5 million productive TCRbeta reads (a yield similar across tissue types). Notes on the study in general: A significantly higher top-250-clone fraction was found in tumors than in blood (p = 0.039).

In regard to this clonotype: The antigen is not known.

TCR beta cDNA was reverse-transcribed from about 500 ng of total RNA. The reaction used a constant-region primer and ProtoScript II reverse transcriptase. ARM-PCR, slightly modified, supplied the TCR beta libraries through three nested multiplex PCR rounds. Each CDR3 protein is one row after TCRdb ran MiXCR on the multiplex PCR reads. The table records 310,000 or so distinct CDR3 sequences, less than 70% of them present only once. In addition to blood RNA drawn from unsorted whole blood, germline DNA was extracted. This clonotype originated in a middle-aged man with primary liver carcinoma and hepatitis B virus infection. The sample consisted of peripheral blood.

CDR3 in amino acids: CASSPGQSSTKQYF. For the CDR3, the DNA is TGTGCCAGCAGCCCAGGACAGTCTAGCACGAAGCAGTACTTC. The chain joins TRBV28 to TRBJ2-7, with a tentative D call TRBD1 (6 bases). Looked up from germline, CDR1 is MDHEN and CDR2 is SYDVKM. This CDR3 comprises 14 residues. Trimming cost V 6 bases and J 8 bases, with 20 bases left between them.